The 13 T cell receptor beta chains below come from one sample, sequenced in a study of human T cells and chemical hapten exposure (dated by TCRdb to 2020 to 2022). Library preparation used RACE. The listed sequencing device is NextSeq 500. TCRdb itself trimmed the public reads at Q25 with fastp, ran MiXCR and retained productive beta chains. Every distinct CDR3 protein forms one entry, paired with its most common genes and DNA. This sample has 70,000 or so distinct CDR3 sequences in its table, and approximately 12% of those were observed once. The ten biggest clones cover 1.4% of the sample. In the paper's terms, the time point label means: patch test 3, about 24 weeks after DPC sensitization. According to the study, the label for this sample's treatment or condition signals: therapeutic diphenylcyclopropenone sensitization with weekly scalp DPC. Sequencing was performed on whole blood, taken in connection with sensitization to the hapten diphenylcyclopropenone (DPC). These receptors were obtained from a woman between 45 and 60 years old with alopecia areata. Some clones in this sample may be carry-over from other donors' samples.

This clonotype appeared many times. This chain links TRBV6-2 or TRBV6-3 with TRBJ1-1; 9 nucleotides agree with TRBD1. The V and J ends lost 5 bases and 7 bases, in that order; junction bases with no gene match: 11. Germline V CDR1 and CDR2: MNHEY, SVGEGT. The CDR3 extends over 15 amino acids. CDR3 sequence (DNA): TGTGCCAGCAGTATTGGACAGGGGACACCAATTGAAGCTTTCTTT. Protein: CASSIGQGTPIEAFF.

This chain uses TRBV7-9 with TRBJ1-1; D gene ambiguous. V lost 10 bases and J lost 1, with 16 bases in between. CDR1 is SEHNR, CDR2 FQNEAQ, per germline (reference sequence). The CDR3 spans 14 residues. The CDR3 is CATPRDIANTEAFF. CDR3 in DNA: TGTGCCACCCCCCGTGACATCGCGAACACTGAAGCTTTCTTT.

This clonotype was found many times. The chain carries TRBV20-1 and TRBJ2-1; possible D gene TRBD2, 6 bases. From germline, CDR1 is DFQATT and CDR2 SNEGSKA (reference sequence). This CDR3 is 13 amino acids long. V was shortened by 2 bases and J by 6 bases, with 11 bases between the two germline ends. The chain's CDR3 is CSARKAAGNEQFF. In nucleotides, the CDR3 is TGCAGTGCTAGAAAGGCAGCGGGCAATGAGCAGTTCTTC.

Many counts were recorded for this clonotype. The rearrangement links TRBV6-6 to TRBJ1-2, with a weak D call TRBD1 (5 bases). CDR3 length equals 12 residues. Trimming left V 11 bases short and J 3 bases short, with 13 bases between. In germline, CDR1 is MNHNY, CDR2 SVGAGI (reference sequence). CDR3 DNA sequence: TGTGCCTCCCGGGACGGAGACTATGGCTACACCTTC. Protein sequence: CASRDGDYGYTF.

This clonotype came up a few times. The gene calls are TRBV7-9 and TRBJ2-1, with 13 bases that match TRBD2. Per the germline V gene, CDR1 is SEHNR and CDR2 is FQNEAQ (reference sequence). The CDR3 is 18 residues long. With 5 bases clipped from V and 1 base from J, the junction kept 8 bases outside the gene matches. This chain's CDR3 is CASSRWPGLAGSYNEQFF. CDR3 in DNA: TGTGCCAGCAGCCGATGGCCGGGACTAGCGGGGTCCTACAATGAGCAGTTCTTC.

This clonotype was seen many times. This chain links TRBV20-1 with TRBJ2-3; TRBD2 might be the D (6 bases). CDR1 is DFQATT and CDR2 is SNEGSKA in the germline V gene (reference sequence). The CDR3 contains 14 residues. Trimming shortened V by 8 bases and J by 2 bases, and 17 bases separated the two germline ends. The CDR3 DNA follows: TGCAGTCCCCCCCGGGCGGGGTACACAGATACGCAGTATTTT. It encodes CSPPRAGYTDTQYF.

This clonotype was seen repeatedly, ten times or more. The chain employs TRBV5-1 and TRBJ2-2; 12 bases are shared with TRBD2. V shed 3 bases and J 6 bases; nucleotides not matched to a gene: 6. From germline, CDR1 is SGHRS and CDR2 YFSETQ. There are 16 residues in the CDR3. The CDR3 region is CASSSSSGRAAGELFF. CDR3 coding DNA: TGCGCCAGCAGCTCGTCTAGCGGGAGGGCAGCCGGGGAGCTGTTTTTT.

This clonotype has at least ten counts. The chain's CDR3 is CASSHRPGPSYNEKLFF. DNA of the CDR3: TGTGCCAGCAGCCACCGACCAGGGCCTTCCTATAATGAAAAACTGTTTTTT. The rearrangement uses TRBV7-8 and TRBJ1-4; D is possibly TRBD1 (5 bases). V was cut by 5 bases and J by 4 bases, with 20 bases left in between. Germline V CDR1 and CDR2: SGHVS, FQNEAQ. CDR3 length: 17 residues.

Many counts were recorded for this clonotype. V is TRBV2 and J is TRBJ1-4, with 11 bases aligning to TRBD1. The germline V gene encodes CDR1 SNHLY and CDR2 FYNNEI. Unmatched junction bases numbered 8, after V lost 6 bases and J lost 5 bases. CDR3 size: 16 residues. CDR3 residues: CASSPGTGGRNEKLFF. In nucleotides, the CDR3 is TGTGCCAGCAGCCCCGGGACAGGGGGTCGGAATGAAAAACTGTTTTTT.

The chain combines TRBV3-1 with TRBJ2-3, with D uncertain. V gave up 0 bases and J gave up 5 bases, with 12 bases separating them. This CDR3 comprises 15 residues. The V gene's germline CDR1 is LGHDT and CDR2 YNNKEL (reference sequence). Here the CDR3 reads CASSQDHSAKDTQYF. Here the CDR3 DNA reads TGTGCCAGCAGCCAAGATCACTCGGCCAAAGATACGCAGTATTTT.

This clonotype was counted many times. The genes are TRBV7-6 and TRBJ2-7, with D possibly matching TRBD1 (5 bases). The CDR3 covers 14 residues. The V end lost 3 bases, the J end lost 1 base, and 10 bases lay between the germline ends. CDR1 is SGHVS, CDR2 FNYEAQ, per germline. The CDR3: CASSLDTQSYEQYF. The CDR3 bases are TGTGCCAGCAGCTTGGACACGCAGTCCTACGAGCAGTACTTC.

The chain carries TRBV24-1 and TRBJ2-4; D is unresolved. Trimming cost V 3 bases and J 2 bases, with 7 bases left between them. The CDR3 is 14 residues long. Germline CDR1 KGHDR, CDR2 SFDVKD. In DNA form, the CDR3 reads TGTGCCACCAGTGATAGACGTCCCAAAAACATTCAGTACTTC. The encoded protein is CATSDRRPKNIQYF.

As for this clonotype: With a much larger clone just one base away, this may be a read error. The chain carries TRBV7-6 and TRBJ2-5; 12 nucleotides align to TRBD2. The ends lost 4 bases at V and 3 bases at J; junction bases unmatched: 9. CDR3 length: 17 amino acids. Germline-derived CDR1 and CDR2 are SGHVS and FNYEAQ. The CDR3 DNA follows: TGTGCCAGCAGCTCCGAGACTAGCGGGGGACCTAAAGAGACCCAGTACTTC. Translating gives CASSSETSGGPKETQYF. Full variable domain (rest looked up from reference TRBV7-6 and TRBJ2-5): GAGVSQSPRYKVTKRGQDVALRCDPISGHVSLYWYRQALGQGPEFLTYFNYEAQQDKSGLPNDRFSAERPEGSISTLTIQRTEQRDSAMYRCASSSETSGGPKETQYFGPGTRLLVL.